This is a list of T cell receptor beta chains from one sample in a study of cytomegalovirus exposure and HLA in healthy donors. The assay was immunoSEQ multiplex PCR, and TCRdb's table has in-frame clones only and misses some. Of roughly 180,000 clones in the sample, about four fifths were seen once. Sequenced material: PBMCs. These receptors all come from a male donor in good health and CMV-seronegative. Both conserved end residues are part of each CDR3. D genes are given only for firm matches. Only part of the rows carry a size: once, few, many, or a class if the clone is expanded.

TRBJ2-1,TRBV19,TRBD1,-,TGTGCCAGTAGTATGGGTTTTTCGGGACAGGGTTGGGACAATGAGCAGTTCTTC,CASSMGFSGQGWDNEQFF
TRBJ2-5,TRBV11-2,TRBD1,-,TGTGCCAGCAGCTTCGCTGGACAGGTTTTAGAGACCCAGTACTTC,CASSFAGQVLETQYF
TRBJ2-1,TRBV14,TRBD2,-,TGTGCCAGCAGCCAAGTTTGGGGGACTAGCGGGAAGAATGAGCAGTTCTTC,CASSQVWGTSGKNEQFF
TRBJ2-3,TRBV4-2,TRBD2,few,TGTGCCAGCAGCCAAGGGACTAGCGGGGGGGCAGATACGCAGTATTTT,CASSQGTSGGADTQYF
TRBJ1-1,TRBV27,-,-,TGTGCCAGCAGCGAGGGGGTACCTGAAGCTTTCTTT,CASSEGVPEAFF
TRBJ2-7,TRBV27,-,-,TGTGCCAGCAGAACTATCGATTCCTACGAGCAGTACTTC,CASRTIDSYEQYF
TRBJ2-1,TRBV7-2,TRBD2,-,TGTGCCAGCAGCTTAGTTCGGACTAGCGGTAACAATGAGCAGTTCTTC,CASSLVRTSGNNEQFF
TRBJ2-7,TRBV7-3,-,-,TGTGCCAGCAGGGAGTTCTCTGGCGAGCAGTACTTC,CASREFSGEQYF
TRBJ2-2,TRBV7-9,-,-,TGTTCCAGCAGCTTACGATCGGGGGTGAACACCGGGGAGCTGTTTTTT,CSSSLRSGVNTGELFF
TRBJ2-5,TRBV6-6,TRBD1,-,TGTGCCAGCAGCTACAGGGGCCAAGAGACCCAGTACTTC,CASSYRGQETQYF
TRBJ2-5,TRBV18,-,-,TGTGCCAGCTCACTGGACAAGCTGTCACAAGAGACCCAGTACTTC,CASSLDKLSQETQYF
TRBJ1-5,TRBV6-1,-,-,TGTGCCAGCAGTGAAGCGTTCGATCAGCCCCAGCATTTT,CASSEAFDQPQHF
TRBJ2-7,TRBV13,-,-,TGTGCCAGCAGCTTGGGAGGCAGGCGCTACGAGCAGTACTTC,CASSLGGRRYEQYF
TRBJ1-6,TRBV19,-,-,TGTGCCAGTAGTGCGCTAAGGGGGGGCAGGAGCTCCTATAATTCACCCCTCCACTTT,CASSALRGGRSSYNSPLHF
TRBJ2-7,TRBV7-2,TRBD1,-,TGTGCCAGCACCCACGACAGGGTCGGCGAGCAGTACTTC,CASTHDRVGEQYF
TRBJ2-7,TRBV6-7,TRBD1,-,TGTGCCAGCATCCCCGGCCGTGGGACAGAATTCTACGAGCAGTACTTC,CASIPGRGTEFYEQYF
TRBJ2-7,TRBV5-1,TRBD2,-,TGCGCCAGCAGCTTGGTGGGGCGGGGGAGGAACTCCTACGAGCAGTACTTC,CASSLVGRGRNSYEQYF
TRBJ2-7,TRBV7-6,TRBD1,-,TGTGCCAGCAGTGAACAGGGGCAGGGGTACGAGCAGTACTTC,CASSEQGQGYEQYF